The entry that follows covers one TCR beta chain sequence. Profiling relied on immunoSEQ multiplex PCR, and the TCRdb table lists in-frame clones only, not all of them. The sample records around 100,000 clones, roughly 84% being singletons. The record originates from a study of blood T cell repertoires in COVID-19. The V gene end was trimmed by 2 bases and the J gene end by 4 bases; junction bases not matched to a gene: 0. Germline V CDR1 and CDR2: MNHEY, SMNVEV (reference sequence). CDR3 length: 16 residues. Material: peripheral blood. The V call is TRBV27, the J call TRBJ2-2; 14 nucleotides agree with TRBD2. The source is a human donor in a cohort sampled during active COVID-19. CDR3 DNA: TGTGCCAGCAGTTTAGGACTAGCGGGAGGCACCGGGGAGCTGTTTTTT. It yields the protein CASSLGLAGGTGELFF.